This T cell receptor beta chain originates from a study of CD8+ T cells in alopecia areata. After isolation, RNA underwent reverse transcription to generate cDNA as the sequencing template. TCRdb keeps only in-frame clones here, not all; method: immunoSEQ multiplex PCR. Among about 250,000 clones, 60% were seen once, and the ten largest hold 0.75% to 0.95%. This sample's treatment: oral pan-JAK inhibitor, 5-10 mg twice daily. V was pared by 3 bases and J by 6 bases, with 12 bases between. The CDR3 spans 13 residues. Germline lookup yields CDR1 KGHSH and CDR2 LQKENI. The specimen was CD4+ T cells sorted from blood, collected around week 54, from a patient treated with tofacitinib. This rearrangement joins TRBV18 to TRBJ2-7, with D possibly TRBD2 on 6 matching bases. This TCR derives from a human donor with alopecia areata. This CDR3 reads CASSPRAGGEQYF. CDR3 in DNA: TGTGCCAGCTCACCGAGGGCCGGGGGCGAGCAGTACTTC.